Below are 17 T cell receptor beta chains sequenced from a single sample in a study of shared clonotypes between healthy human individuals. The repertoire was sequenced with immunoSEQ multiplex PCR; TCRdb's copy has only in-frame clones and lacks some. This sample has about 680,000 clones, with 60% to 80% found just once. The sample was memory CD4+ T cells sorted from blood. Documented subset: CD45RA-negative fraction. Receptors were obtained from a woman aged 25 to 39 in good health.

The CDR3 region is CASSITAGGYNEQFF. Written as DNA, the CDR3 is TGTGCCAGTAGTATCACGGCGGGAGGCTACAATGAGCAGTTCTTC. The J gene is TRBJ2-1, the V gene TRBV19; 8 nucleotides agree with TRBD2. This CDR3 contains 15 residues. V lost 3 bases to trimming and J lost 3 bases; unmatched junction nucleotides: 4. Germline V gene sequence: CDR1 LNHDA, CDR2 SQIVND (reference sequence).

The V gene is TRBV20-1, the J gene TRBJ1-2; D is possibly TRBD1 (6 bases). Per germline, CDR1 DFQATT and CDR2 SNEGSKA (reference sequence). The CDR3 runs to 11 residues. V shed 6 bases and J shed 4 bases, with 9 bases lying between them. CDR3 sequence: CSAATGYGYTF. For the CDR3, the DNA is TGCAGTGCCGCGACAGGCTATGGCTACACCTTC.

The chain is built from TRBV14 and TRBJ1-1, with D possibly being TRBD1 (5 bases). This CDR3 region has 15 residues. V was pared by 3 bases and J by 6 bases, with 17 bases between. Germline loops: CDR1 SGHDN, CDR2 FVKESK. CDR3 DNA: TGTGCCAGCAGCCAGTCCCGGTTGGGGACTGCTGAAGCTTTCTTT. Encoded protein: CASSQSRLGTAEAFF.

The genes are TRBV7-3 and TRBJ2-6; no clear D. The CDR3 has 13 residues. The germline V and J ends were trimmed by 6 bases and 5 bases, with 8 bases remaining between them. Germline V gives CDR1 SGHTA, CDR2 FQGTGA. CDR3 in DNA: TGTGCCAGCAGTCCTTTCAGGGCCAACGTCCTGACTTTC. Amino acids: CASSPFRANVLTF.

CDR3 protein: CASSPRDSKYEQYF. The CDR3 DNA is TGTGCCAGCAGTCCTCGGGACAGCAAGTACGAGCAGTACTTC. This rearrangement joins TRBV27 to TRBJ2-7, with 7 bases fitting TRBD1. Germline V gene lookup returns CDR1 MNHEY and CDR2 SMNVEV (reference sequence). This CDR3 region has 14 residues. The V segment lost 5 bases and the J segment 4 bases; nucleotides outside the gene matches: 8.

The J gene is TRBJ2-7, the V gene TRBV18; 10 bases map to TRBD1. Germline lookup yields CDR1 KGHSH and CDR2 LQKENI. This CDR3 spans 16 amino acids. Trimming took 0 bases from V and 6 from J; bases not matched to a gene: 8. Written as DNA, the CDR3 is TGTGCCAGCTCACCACCGCGGGGACAGGGGTATGGCGAGCAGTACTTC. Encoded protein: CASSPPRGQGYGEQYF.

This chain links TRBV19 with TRBJ1-1; D perhaps matches TRBD1 (5 bases). CDR3 length: 12 residues. CDR1 and CDR2 from the germline V gene are LNHDA and SQIVND (reference sequence). The ends were cut back, 9 bases at V and 4 bases at J, with 12 bases in the middle. The CDR3 sequence: CASCAGGTEAFF. The CDR3 coding sequence is TGTGCCAGCTGTGCGGGGGGCACTGAAGCTTTCTTT.

This chain joins TRBV2 and TRBJ2-7; D is undetermined. This CDR3 region has 13 residues. The germline CDR1 and CDR2 sequences are SNHLY and FYNNEI. Deletions cut 7 bases from V and 2 bases from J, with 12 bases between. This chain's CDR3 is CASTPEATYEQYF. The CDR3 nucleotides read TGTGCCAGCACCCCCGAGGCCACCTACGAGCAGTACTTC.

The V gene is TRBV27, the J gene TRBJ1-5; 8 positions agree with TRBD1. Per the germline V gene, CDR1 is MNHEY and CDR2 is SMNVEV (reference sequence). J was trimmed by 6 bases and V by 5 bases; bases with no gene match: 6. CDR3 size: 14 residues. CDR3 region: CASSQQGVSQPQHF. The CDR3 nucleotides are TGTGCCAGCAGTCAACAGGGGGTAAGTCAGCCCCAGCATTTT.

V and J are TRBV10-3 and TRBJ2-2; either TRBD1 or TRBD2 may supply D (5 bases each). In germline, CDR1 is ENHRY, CDR2 SYGVKD. V was pared by 6 bases and J by 7 bases, with 18 bases between. There are 15 residues in the CDR3. This chain's CDR3 is CAIRTGPIESGELFF. CDR3 bases: TGTGCCATCAGGACGGGGCCGATCGAAAGCGGGGAGCTGTTTTTT.

J is TRBJ2-2 and V is TRBV29-1; 7 nucleotides match TRBD2. CDR3 size: 15 residues. Germline CDR1 is SQVTM and CDR2 is ANQGSEA. The trim removed 3 bases at V and 6 bases at J, leaving 10 bases unmatched. CDR3 region: CSVDLNSGRAGELFF. CDR3 bases: TGCAGCGTTGATTTGAATAGCGGGCGGGCCGGGGAGCTGTTTTTT.

V is TRBV9 and J is TRBJ2-2, with D tentatively TRBD2 (5 bases). CDR1 and CDR2 (germline): SGDLS, YYNGEE. Trimming removed 4 bases from V and 1 base from J, with 17 bases in between. The CDR3 has 17 residues. The CDR3 reads CASSSSRAWGNTGELFF. CDR3 bases: TGTGCCAGCAGCTCTAGCCGGGCCTGGGGGAACACCGGGGAGCTGTTTTTT.

The genes are TRBV7-3 and TRBJ2-2, with D tentatively TRBD1 (6 bases). The germline CDR1 and CDR2 sequences are SGHTA and FQGTGA. This CDR3 has 18 residues. Trimming pared 1 base from V and 2 bases from J, leaving 17 bases between. CDR3 sequence: CASSLRGGHTSNTGELFF. The CDR3 DNA sequence: TGTGCCAGCAGCTTAAGAGGGGGACATACCTCCAACACCGGGGAGCTGTTTTTT.

The CDR3 bases are TGCGCCAGCAGTGAGTCGGGAGCGAGTGAGCAGTTCTTC. Its translation: CASSESGASEQFF. The chain carries TRBV10-1 and TRBJ2-1; possibly TRBD2 for D (5 bases). Per the germline V gene, CDR1 is WNHNN and CDR2 is SYGVQD (reference sequence). The ends were cut back, 0 bases at V and 9 bases at J, with 9 bases in the middle. The CDR3 length is 13 residues.

The chain is built from TRBV5-1 and TRBJ2-7, with 7 bases identical to TRBD2. Unmatched junction bases numbered 16, after V lost 0 bases and J lost 7 bases. The CDR3 sequence is 17 residues long. Germline values: CDR1 SGHRS, CDR2 YFSETQ. The CDR3 loop is CASSLEGVVVGGEEQYF. The CDR3 DNA reads as TGCGCCAGCAGCTTGGAAGGGGTCGTGGTGGGAGGGGAAGAGCAGTACTTC.

The chain is built from TRBV18 and TRBJ2-7; a weak D match, TRBD2 (6 bases). The germline gives CDR1 KGHSH, CDR2 LQKENI. V gave up 6 bases and J gave up 0 bases, with 15 bases separating them. The CDR3 is 15 amino acids. CDR3 DNA: TGTGCCAGCTCGGAGGGACGGGAGAGCTCCTACGAGCAGTACTTC. It specifies CASSEGRESSYEQYF.

The chain couples TRBV21-1 to TRBJ1-2; no DNA check was done on the table's D call, TRBD1. TRBV21-1 is tagged as a pseudogene. This CDR3 has 18 amino acids. The DNA for the CDR3 is TGTGCCAGCAGCAAAGGTGACAGCCTGGTAATGGGTGGATATGGCTACACCTTC. Translation: CASSKGDSLVMGGYGYTF.